This TCR beta chain was sequenced for a study of beta chain features in type 1 diabetes. The sequenced template was cDNA made from the entire isolated RNA. Libraries were prepared by immunoSEQ multiplex PCR; TCRdb keeps only in-frame clonotypes and omits some of them. The sample carries 400,000 to 450,000 clones, about 15% recorded once. Study-wide results and limits: Type 1 diabetes patients showed fewer insertions and more deletions at VDJ junctions.

On this clone itself: What it binds is not known.

This clonotype was obtained from a man aged 25-45 years in good health. The specimen was naive CD4+ T cells from blood.

This chain's CDR3 is CAISGTSGTADTQYF. The CDR3, as DNA: TGTGCCATCAGTGGTACTAGCGGGACCGCAGATACGCAGTATTTT. This chain joins TRBV10-3 and TRBJ2-3; 10 nucleotides align to TRBD2. V was pared by 4 bases and J by 4 bases, with 5 bases of the junction left unmatched. This CDR3 has 15 amino acids. Germline assignment: CDR1 ENHRY and CDR2 SYGVKD.